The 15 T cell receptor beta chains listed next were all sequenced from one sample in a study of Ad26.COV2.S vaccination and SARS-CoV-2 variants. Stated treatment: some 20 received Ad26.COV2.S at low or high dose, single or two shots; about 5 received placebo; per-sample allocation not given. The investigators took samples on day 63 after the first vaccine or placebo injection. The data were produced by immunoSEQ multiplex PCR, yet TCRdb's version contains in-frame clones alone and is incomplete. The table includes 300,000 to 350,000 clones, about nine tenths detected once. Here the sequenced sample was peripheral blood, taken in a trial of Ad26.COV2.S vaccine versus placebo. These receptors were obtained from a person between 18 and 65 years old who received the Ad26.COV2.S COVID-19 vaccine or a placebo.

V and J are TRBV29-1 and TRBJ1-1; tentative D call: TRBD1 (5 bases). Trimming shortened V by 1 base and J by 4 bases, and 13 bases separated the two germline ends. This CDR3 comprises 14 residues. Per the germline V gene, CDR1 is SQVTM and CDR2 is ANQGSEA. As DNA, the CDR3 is TGCAGCGTTGAAGTCAGGGCGAGGTTCACTGAAGCTTTCTTT. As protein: CSVEVRARFTEAFF.

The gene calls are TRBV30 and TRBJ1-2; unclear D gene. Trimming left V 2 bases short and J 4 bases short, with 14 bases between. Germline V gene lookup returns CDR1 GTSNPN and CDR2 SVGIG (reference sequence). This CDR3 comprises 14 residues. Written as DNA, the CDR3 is TGTGCCTGGAGTATAGGAACCACCACCTATGGCTACACCTTC. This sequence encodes CAWSIGTTTYGYTF.

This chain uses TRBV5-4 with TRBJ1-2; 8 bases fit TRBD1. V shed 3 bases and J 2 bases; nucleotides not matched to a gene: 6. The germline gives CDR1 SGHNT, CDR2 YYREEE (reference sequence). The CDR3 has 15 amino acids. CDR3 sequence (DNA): TGTGCCAGCAGCTCGGGACAGGCAAGCAACTATGGCTACACCTTC. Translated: CASSSGQASNYGYTF. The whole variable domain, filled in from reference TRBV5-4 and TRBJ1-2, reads ETGVTQSPTHLIKTRGQQVTLRCSSQSGHNTVSWYQQALGQGPQFIFQYYREEENGRGNFPPRFSGLQFPNYSSELNVNALELDDSALYLCASSSGQASNYGYTFGSGTRLTVV.

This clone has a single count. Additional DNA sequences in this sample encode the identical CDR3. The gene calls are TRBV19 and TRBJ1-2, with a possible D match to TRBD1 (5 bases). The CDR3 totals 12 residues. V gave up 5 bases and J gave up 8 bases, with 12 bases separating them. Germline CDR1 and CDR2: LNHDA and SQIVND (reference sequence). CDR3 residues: CASSPQGTGYTF. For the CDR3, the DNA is TGTGCCAGTAGTCCGCAGGGAACCGGCTACACCTTC. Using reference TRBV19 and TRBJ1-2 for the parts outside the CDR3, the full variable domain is DGGITQSPKYLFRKEGQNVTLSCEQNLNHDAMYWYRQDPGQGLRLIYYSQIVNDFQKGDIAEGYSVSREKKESFPLTVTSAQKNPTAFYLCASSPQGTGYTFGSGTRLTVV.

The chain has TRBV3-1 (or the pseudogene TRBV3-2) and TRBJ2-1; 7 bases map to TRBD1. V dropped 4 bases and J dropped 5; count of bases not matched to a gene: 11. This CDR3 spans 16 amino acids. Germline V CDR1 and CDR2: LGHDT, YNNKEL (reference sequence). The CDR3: CASSPRRRQGNNEQFF. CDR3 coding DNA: TGTGCCAGCAGCCCGAGAAGGAGACAGGGCAACAATGAGCAGTTCTTC.

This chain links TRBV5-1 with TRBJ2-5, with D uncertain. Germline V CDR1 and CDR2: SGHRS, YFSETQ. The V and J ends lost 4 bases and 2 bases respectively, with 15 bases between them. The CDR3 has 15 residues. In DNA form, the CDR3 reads TGCGCCAGCAGCCCCCAAACGATGGGTCAAGAGACCCAGTACTTC. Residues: CASSPQTMGQETQYF.

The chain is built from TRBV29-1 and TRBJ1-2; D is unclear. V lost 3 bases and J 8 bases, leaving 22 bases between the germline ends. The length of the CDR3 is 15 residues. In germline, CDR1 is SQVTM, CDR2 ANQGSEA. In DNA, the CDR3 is TGCAGCGTTGAGGTTCCTGCCCTAGTTAAGAGGGGCTACACCTTC. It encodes CSVEVPALVKRGYTF.

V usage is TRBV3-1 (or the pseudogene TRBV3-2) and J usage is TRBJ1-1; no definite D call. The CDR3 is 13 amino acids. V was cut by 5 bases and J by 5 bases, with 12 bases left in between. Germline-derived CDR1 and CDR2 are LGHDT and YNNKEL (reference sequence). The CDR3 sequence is CASSRNEGTEAFF. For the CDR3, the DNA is TGTGCCAGCAGCAGAAATGAGGGAACTGAAGCTTTCTTT.

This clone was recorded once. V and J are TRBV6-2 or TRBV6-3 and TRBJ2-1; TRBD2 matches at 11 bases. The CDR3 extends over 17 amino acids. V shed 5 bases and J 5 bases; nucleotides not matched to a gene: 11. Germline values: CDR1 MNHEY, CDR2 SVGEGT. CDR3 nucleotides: TGTGCCAGCAGTGACGGGACTAGCGGTTTGGTTAACAATGAGCAGTTCTTC. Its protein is CASSDGTSGLVNNEQFF.

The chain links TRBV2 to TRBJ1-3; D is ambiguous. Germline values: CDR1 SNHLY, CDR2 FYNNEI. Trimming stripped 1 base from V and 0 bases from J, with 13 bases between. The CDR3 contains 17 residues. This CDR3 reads CASSEGEGLFSGNTIYF. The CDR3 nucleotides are TGTGCCAGCAGTGAAGGAGAAGGCTTGTTCTCTGGAAACACCATATATTTT.

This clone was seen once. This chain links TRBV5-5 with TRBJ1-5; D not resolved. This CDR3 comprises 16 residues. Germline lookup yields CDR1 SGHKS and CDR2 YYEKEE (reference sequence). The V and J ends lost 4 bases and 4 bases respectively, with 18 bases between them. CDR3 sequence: CASSPRGISGNQPQHF. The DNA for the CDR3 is TGTGCCAGCAGCCCCCGGGGAATTAGCGGTAATCAGCCCCAGCATTTT.

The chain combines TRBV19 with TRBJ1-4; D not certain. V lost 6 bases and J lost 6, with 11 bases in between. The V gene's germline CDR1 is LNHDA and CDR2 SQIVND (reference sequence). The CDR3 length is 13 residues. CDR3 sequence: CASSPRGYEKLFF. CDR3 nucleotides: TGTGCCAGTAGCCCCAGAGGGTATGAAAAACTGTTTTTT. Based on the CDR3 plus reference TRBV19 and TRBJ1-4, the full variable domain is DGGITQSPKYLFRKEGQNVTLSCEQNLNHDAMYWYRQDPGQGLRLIYYSQIVNDFQKGDIAEGYSVSREKKESFPLTVTSAQKNPTAFYLCASSPRGYEKLFFGSGTQLSVL.

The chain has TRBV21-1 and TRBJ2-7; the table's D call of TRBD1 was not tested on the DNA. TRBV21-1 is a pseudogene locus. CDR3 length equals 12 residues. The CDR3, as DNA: TGTGCCAGCCTTCCACAGCCCTACGAGCAGTACGTC. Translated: CASLPQPYEQYV.

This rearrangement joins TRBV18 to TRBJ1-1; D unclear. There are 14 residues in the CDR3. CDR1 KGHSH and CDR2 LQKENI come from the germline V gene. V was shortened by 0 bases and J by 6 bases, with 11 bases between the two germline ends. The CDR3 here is CASSPPSGSAEAFF. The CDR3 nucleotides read TGTGCCAGCTCACCACCGAGCGGGAGTGCTGAAGCTTTCTTT.

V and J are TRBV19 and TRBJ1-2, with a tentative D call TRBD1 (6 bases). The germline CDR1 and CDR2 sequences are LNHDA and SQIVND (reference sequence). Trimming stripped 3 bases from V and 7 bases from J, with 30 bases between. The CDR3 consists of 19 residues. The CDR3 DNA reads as TGTGCCAGTAGTATGGCCCTCCGGACAGTGGGCTTCGCCCTTTCTGGCTACACCTTC. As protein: CASSMALRTVGFALSGYTF.